This T cell receptor (beta chain) was found in a study of CD8 T cells in ankylosing spondylitis. Findings of the study overall: Made up of fewer than ten highly homologous variants, a TCR beta motif appeared characteristic of ankylosing spondylitis blood. In peripheral blood, disease-linked CD8+ clones occurred at relatively low frequencies. A subset of motif variants has previously been described in the synovial fluid and blood of reactive arthritis. Clones tied to disease were said to be significantly enriched in matched ankylosing spondylitis synovial fluid.

This clonotype was seen only a few times. The antigen remains unidentified. Scientists made TCR beta libraries using quantitative 5'-RACE with molecular barcodes. One entry per CDR3 protein results from TCRdb running MiXCR on the 5' RACE reads. The sample holds approximately 540,000 distinct CDR3 sequences, about an eighth seen once. This CDR3 is 15 amino acids long. The germline V gene has CDR1 DFQATT and CDR2 SNEGSKA (reference sequence). Trimming took 0 bases from V and 2 from J; bases not matched to a gene: 7. The chain couples TRBV20-1 to TRBJ2-7; 7 bases fit TRBD2. The receptor comes from a male donor with ankylosing spondylitis. The specimen sequenced was blood, either unsorted or a sorted T cell fraction (not recorded which). CDR3 sequence reads: CSARDGAGVTYEQYF. The CDR3 bases are TGCAGTGCTAGAGATGGCGCGGGAGTCACCTACGAGCAGTACTTC.